This T cell receptor beta chain was observed in a study of OX40 agonist ivuxolimab in advanced cancers. Regarding the study as a whole: Among patients with partial responses at 0.1-3.0 mg/kg, clonal expansion was among the lowest. Relative to CD4+, CD8+ T cells held more expanded clones on average.

The CDR3 sequence is 14 residues long. From germline, CDR1 is SGHTA and CDR2 FQGTGA. Deletions cut 2 bases from V and 0 bases from J, with 7 bases between. As concerns this clone: Its antigen is not known.

Clones were sequenced by immunoSEQ multiplex PCR, and TCRdb holds only the in-frame ones, with some missing. Of roughly 80,000 clones in the sample, around 84% were seen once. V and J are TRBV7-3 and TRBJ1-1; a possible D gene is TRBD1 (5 bases). This TCR came from an adult with an advanced solid tumor such as melanoma, head and neck, liver or kidney cancer. This specimen consisted of CD4+ or CD8+ T cells sorted from blood, obtained in a trial of the OX40 agonist ivuxolimab. The DNA of the CDR3 is TGTGCCAGCAGCTTAGAACAGGTGAACACTGAAGCTTTCTTT. As protein: CASSLEQVNTEAFF.